This T cell receptor (beta chain) was profiled in a study of T cell responses to AZD1222 COVID-19 vaccine. Study outcomes and limitations: Spike as a whole was targeted by vaccine-associated CD4 TCRs, dominant at 160-218 and 743-854.

Losses at the gene ends were 10 bases for V and 6 bases for J; bases not matched to a gene: 8. Germline CDR1 and CDR2: ENHRY and SYGVKD. The CDR3 extends over 13 amino acids. As to this clone: Its antigen remains unidentified.

Profiling relied on immunoSEQ multiplex PCR, and the TCRdb table lists in-frame clones only, not all of them. The sample contains about 170,000 clones, 87% of which appear only once. This receptor was identified in an adult who received the AZD1222 COVID-19 vaccine. Sample: peripheral blood, taken 28 days after the second AZD1222 dose. The chain is built from TRBV10-3 and TRBJ1-3; 8 bases fit TRBD1. CDR3 DNA: TGTGCCAGCGAACCAGGGGGCACAAACACCATATATTTT. It is translated as CASEPGGTNTIYF.